Given below is one TCR beta chain in context. The antigen is undetermined. The data were obtained in a study of T cell responses to AZD1222 COVID-19 vaccine. General study results and limits: Spike-specific TCR breadth and depth both grew after two AZD1222 doses.

Clones were sequenced by immunoSEQ multiplex PCR, and TCRdb holds only the in-frame ones, with some missing. This sample has tens of thousands of clones; 75% to 85% occur once, and the top ten carry roughly an eighth. The CDR3 contains 12 residues. V lost 2 bases to trimming and J lost 6 bases, with 7 bases between them. Analyses pooled second doses at about 4 or about 12 weeks. This chain joins TRBV12-3 or TRBV12-4 and TRBJ1-1, with D unresolved. This TCR was sampled from an adult who received the AZD1222 COVID-19 vaccine. This specimen consisted of peripheral blood, obtained 28 days after the second AZD1222 dose. The CDR3 nucleotides read TGTGCCAGCAGTTTAAGTGGCGCTGAAGCTTTCTTT. It yields the protein CASSLSGAEAFF.